This TCR beta chain was recorded in a study of post-analysis software for immune sequencing data. Study findings and constraints: TRBV5-6, TRBV5-1 and TRBV20-1 were among roughly 5 TRBV segments more frequent in patients than controls.

The V gene's germline CDR1 is ENHRY and CDR2 SYGVKD. The length of the CDR3 is 13 residues. The V end was cut by 10 bases, the J end by 0 bases, with 13 bases between. cDNA libraries for TCR beta contained unique molecular identifiers. TCRdb reprocessed the PCR reads with MiXCR, giving one entry per CDR3 protein. The sample carries about 540,000 distinct CDR3 sequences, about a third recorded once. For this clonotype: Its cognate antigen is unknown.

The V gene is TRBV10-3, the J gene TRBJ2-7; perhaps TRBD1 as D (6 bases). The specimen was blood. This TCR was sampled from a girl aged 2 to 17 with multiple sclerosis. The CDR3 reads CATTGIRSYEQYF. DNA of the CDR3: TGTGCCACCACAGGGATTCGCTCCTACGAGCAGTACTTC.